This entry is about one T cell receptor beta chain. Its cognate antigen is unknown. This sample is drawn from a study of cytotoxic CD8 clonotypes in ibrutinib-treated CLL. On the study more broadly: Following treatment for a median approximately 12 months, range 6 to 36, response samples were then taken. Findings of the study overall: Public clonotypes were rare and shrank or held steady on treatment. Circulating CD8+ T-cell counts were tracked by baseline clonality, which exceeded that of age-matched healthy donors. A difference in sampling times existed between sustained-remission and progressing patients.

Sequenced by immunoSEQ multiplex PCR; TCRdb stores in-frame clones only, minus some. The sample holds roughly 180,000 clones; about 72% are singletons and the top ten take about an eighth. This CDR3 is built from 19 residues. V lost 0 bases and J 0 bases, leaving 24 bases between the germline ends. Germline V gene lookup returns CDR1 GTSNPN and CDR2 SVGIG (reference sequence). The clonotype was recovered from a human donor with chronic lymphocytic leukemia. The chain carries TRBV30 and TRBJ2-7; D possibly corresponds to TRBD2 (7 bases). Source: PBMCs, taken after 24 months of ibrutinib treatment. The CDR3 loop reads CAWSVRWGGNPLSSYEQYF. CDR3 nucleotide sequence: TGTGCCTGGAGTGTACGTTGGGGGGGCAATCCCCTGAGCTCCTACGAGCAGTACTTC.